Listed below are T cell receptor beta chains from one sample, sequenced in a study of T-cell memory formation after mild COVID-19. TCRdb reprocessed the 5' RACE reads via MiXCR and lists one record per CDR3 protein. The sample consists of some 200,000 distinct CDR3 sequences, just over 9.5% of them appearing once. Sequenced sample: PBMCs or a T cell subset sorted from them (not recorded which). All receptors derive from a man between 18 and 35 years old who had mild COVID-19 (a few samples of this study predate the infection). Cell type and time point are not known. Both conserved end residues are part of each CDR3. A row's size may be missing; if present it is once, few, many or a size class.

V gene: TRBV5-5
clone size: many
J gene: TRBJ2-2
CDR3 protein: CASSLSPFQNTGELFF

V gene: TRBV20-1
clone size: few
J gene: TRBJ2-3
CDR3 protein: CSALSYTDTQYF

V gene: TRBV28
clone size: .
J gene: TRBJ1-2
CDR3 protein: CASSLPPPYGYTF

V gene: TRBV7-3
clone size: .
J gene: TRBJ1-1
CDR3 protein: CASSEGAGAEAFF

V gene: TRBV27
clone size: few
J gene: TRBJ2-2
CDR3 protein: CASSLQRGGPGELFF

V gene: TRBV5-6
clone size: .
J gene: TRBJ2-1
CDR3 protein: CASTLGGDEQFF

V gene: TRBV20-1
clone size: .
J gene: TRBJ1-6
CDR3 protein: CSARLGQPRSPLHF

V gene: TRBV5-1
clone size: .
J gene: TRBJ2-2
CDR3 protein: CASSPGQGVLVGELFF

V gene: TRBV6-5
clone size: few
J gene: TRBJ2-2
CDR3 protein: CASSKLAANTGELFF

V gene: TRBV7-2
clone size: .
J gene: TRBJ2-1
CDR3 protein: CASSYFGGEQFF

V gene: TRBV30
clone size: .
J gene: TRBJ2-7
CDR3 protein: CAWIYGGGTGEQYF

V gene: TRBV15
clone size: many
J gene: TRBJ2-3
CDR3 protein: CATSREGRTGGFGTDTQYF

V gene: TRBV7-2
clone size: few
J gene: TRBJ2-1
CDR3 protein: CASSRDRDSNNEQFF

V gene: TRBV20-1
clone size: many
J gene: TRBJ2-3
CDR3 protein: CSALRASGPSDTQYF

V gene: TRBV6-2/TRBV6-3
clone size: .
J gene: TRBJ2-3
CDR3 protein: CASSSAQDTDTQYF

V gene: TRBV18
clone size: few
J gene: TRBJ1-3
CDR3 protein: CASSPMTGGISGNTIYF

V gene: TRBV5-1
clone size: few
J gene: TRBJ2-3
CDR3 protein: CASSLEGGGSLRTDTQYF

V gene: TRBV5-1
clone size: .
J gene: TRBJ1-1
CDR3 protein: CASSLDRGTTEAFF

V gene: TRBV12-3/TRBV12-4
clone size: few
J gene: TRBJ1-1
CDR3 protein: CASSSPRGMGTEAFF

V gene: TRBV5-1
clone size: .
J gene: TRBJ1-1
CDR3 protein: CASSSTGGNVNTEAFF